This T cell receptor beta chain appears in the sequencing data of a study of cytomegalovirus exposure and HLA in healthy donors. Study-wide points: Most TCR sequences were rare, but some public TCRs occurred in many donors. Specificity of a few CMV-associated chains for CMV antigens was verified in vitro.

CDR1 and CDR2 (germline): SQVTM, ANQGSEA. The CDR3 consists of 15 residues. V lost 7 bases, J lost 5 bases, and 23 bases lay in between. About this clone itself: Its antigen is not known.

PCR used 60 Vbeta primers and 13 Jbeta primers. Produced via immunoSEQ multiplex PCR; TCRdb's table is partial and in-frame only. The sample shows some 170,000 clones, roughly 76% of them seen only once. The receptor was isolated from a young woman in good health and CMV-seropositive. The chain recombines TRBV29-1 with TRBJ1-2; D may be TRBD1 (5 bases). Sequencing input: PBMCs. CDR3 DNA: TGCAGCGCCCGGGCACAGGAAGACCCCGAGTATGGCTACACCTTC. Amino acids: CSARAQEDPEYGYTF.